Only a few counts were recorded for the clone carrying this T cell receptor (beta chain). The antigen is undetermined. The J segment lost 6 bases and the V segment lost 4 bases, leaving 4 bases of the junction unmatched. CDR3 length: 14 amino acids. In germline, CDR1 is SGHDT, CDR2 YYEEEE. Some clones are missing from TCRdb's copy, which holds only in-frame ones; the method was immunoSEQ multiplex PCR. Of 200,000 or so clones detected, around 86% appear once; the ten largest clones hold 2.5% to 3%. This entry belongs to a study of T cell responses to AZD1222 COVID-19 vaccine. The study, taken as a whole, reports: The breadth and depth of Spike-specific TCRs increased once two AZD1222 doses had been given. Nearly half of unique spike-specific TCRs reportedly avoided B.1.351 and B.1.1.7 mutated regions.

The rearrangement uses TRBV5-6 and TRBJ1-4, with TRBD1 identical over 9 bases. This TCR derives from an adult in good health. Sequences were derived from peripheral blood, sampled on day 0 of MenACWY control vaccination. The CDR3 sequence is CASSRGQGYEKLFF. For the CDR3, the DNA is TGTGCCAGCAGCCGGGGACAGGGTTATGAAAAACTGTTTTTT.